This T cell receptor beta chain emerged from a study of vaccination and CD4 T cells after COVID-19. Described treatment: approximately 9-day PBMC culture with coronavirus spike peptide pools or control peptides (ViraFEST assay). This clonotype came up a few times. Its antigen is not identified. Cultured CD4+ T cell DNA underwent sequencing with the Oncomine TCR Beta short-read assay. TCRdb itself ran the PCR reads through MiXCR, one entry per CDR3 protein. The sample yields some 15,000 distinct CDR3 sequences, 21% seen once. Trimming cost V 6 bases and J 3 bases, with 12 bases left between them. CDR3 size: 13 residues. Germline V gene lookup returns CDR1 MNHNS and CDR2 SASEGT.

The V call is TRBV6-1, the J call TRBJ2-7; D perhaps matches TRBD1 (5 bases). The starting material was CD4+ T cells from blood, cultured in vitro, obtained before SARS-CoV-2 vaccination. The clonotype originates from a human donor who received a COVID-19 vaccine. The CDR3 loop reads CASRAGLGYEQYF. CDR3 nucleotides: TGTGCCAGCAGGGCAGGGTTAGGCTACGAGCAGTACTTC.